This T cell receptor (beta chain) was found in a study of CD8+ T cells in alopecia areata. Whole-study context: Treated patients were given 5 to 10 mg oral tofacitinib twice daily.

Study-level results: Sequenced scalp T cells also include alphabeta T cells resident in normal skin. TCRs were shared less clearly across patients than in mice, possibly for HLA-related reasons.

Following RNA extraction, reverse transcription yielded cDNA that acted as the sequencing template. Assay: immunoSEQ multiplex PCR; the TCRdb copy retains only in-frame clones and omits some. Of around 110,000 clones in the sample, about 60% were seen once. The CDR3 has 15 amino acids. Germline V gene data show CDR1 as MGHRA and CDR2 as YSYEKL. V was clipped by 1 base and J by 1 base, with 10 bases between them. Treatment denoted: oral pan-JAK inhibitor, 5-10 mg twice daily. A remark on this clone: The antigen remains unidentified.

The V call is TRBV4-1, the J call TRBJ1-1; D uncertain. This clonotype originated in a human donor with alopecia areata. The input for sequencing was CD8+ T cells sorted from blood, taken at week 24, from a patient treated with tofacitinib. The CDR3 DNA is TGCGCCAGCAGCCAAGGCCAGAACGGGAACACTGAAGCTTTCTTT. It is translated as CASSQGQNGNTEAFF.